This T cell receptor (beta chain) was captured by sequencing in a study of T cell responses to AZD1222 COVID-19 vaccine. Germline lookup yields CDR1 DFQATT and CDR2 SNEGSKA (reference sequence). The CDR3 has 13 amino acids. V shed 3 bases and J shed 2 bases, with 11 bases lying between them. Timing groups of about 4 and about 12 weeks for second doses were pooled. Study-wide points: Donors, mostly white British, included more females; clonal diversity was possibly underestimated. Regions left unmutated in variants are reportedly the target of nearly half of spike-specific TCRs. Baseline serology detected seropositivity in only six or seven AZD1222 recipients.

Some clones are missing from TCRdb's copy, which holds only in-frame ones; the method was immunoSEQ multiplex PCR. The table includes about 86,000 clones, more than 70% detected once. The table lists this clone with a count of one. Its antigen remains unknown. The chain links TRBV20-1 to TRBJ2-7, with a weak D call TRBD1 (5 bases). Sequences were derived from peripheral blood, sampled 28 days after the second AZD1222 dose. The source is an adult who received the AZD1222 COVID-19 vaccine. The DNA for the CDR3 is TGCAGTGCTAGTCCAGGGTCCACCTACGAGCAGTACTTC. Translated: CSASPGSTYEQYF.